This T cell receptor beta chain derives from a study of CD8 T cells in ankylosing spondylitis. Notes on the study in general: Before this, some motif variants had been reported in reactive arthritis synovial fluid and blood.

This clonotype was counted between two and nine times. What it binds is unknown. TCRdb itself ran the 5' RACE reads through MiXCR, one entry per CDR3 protein. The profile shows about 340,000 distinct CDR3 sequences, over 12% of them singletons. Germline V gives CDR1 SGHVS, CDR2 FNYEAQ. This CDR3 is 11 amino acids long. Trimming stripped 4 bases from V and 7 bases from J, with 5 bases between. This TCR was sampled from a male donor with ankylosing spondylitis or in good health (not recorded which). This chain connects TRBV7-6 to TRBJ1-3; D remains unclear. The sequenced sample was blood, either unsorted or a sorted T cell fraction (not recorded which). The CDR3 region is CASSSSNTIYF. The DNA for the CDR3 is TGTGCCAGCAGCTCGTCGAACACCATATATTTT.